Below are 4 T cell receptor beta chains sequenced from a single sample in a study of cytomegalovirus exposure and HLA in healthy donors. PCR used 60 Vbeta primers and 13 Jbeta primers. Assay used: immunoSEQ multiplex PCR; TCRdb lists only in-frame clones, some missing. The sample lists about 140,000 clones; more than 70% were seen once. Sequencing was carried out using PBMCs. The source of these receptors is a man aged 35 to 55 in good health and CMV-seronegative.

This clone occurred a few times. This sequence joins TRBV19 and TRBJ1-1, with D unclear. V was clipped by 3 bases and J by 0 bases, with 11 bases between them. CDR1 LNHDA and CDR2 SQIVND come from the germline V gene (reference sequence). The CDR3 has 15 amino acids. The CDR3 sequence is CASSIFWGVNTEAFF. The CDR3 bases are TGTGCCAGTAGTATTTTCTGGGGAGTGAACACTGAAGCTTTCTTT.

This chain links TRBV7-3 with TRBJ2-2; tentative D call: TRBD2 (5 bases). CDR3 length: 16 amino acids. The ends were cut back, 1 base at V and 0 bases at J, with 9 bases in the middle. CDR1 and CDR2 (germline): SGHTA, FQGTGA. CDR3 in amino acids: CASSLNSGTNTGELFF. DNA of the CDR3: TGTGCCAGCAGCTTAAACTCCGGGACGAACACCGGGGAGCTGTTTTTT.

The V and J genes are TRBV11-3 and TRBJ1-2; a possible D gene is TRBD1 (6 bases). The CDR3 consists of 11 residues. V lost 6 bases to trimming and J lost 8 bases, with 10 bases between them. CDR1 is SGHNT, CDR2 YENEEA, per germline. Written as DNA, the CDR3 is TGTGCCAGCAGGAGGGGGTTCGGCTACACCTTC. Translated: CASRRGFGYTF.

J is TRBJ1-5 and V is TRBV13, with TRBD1 as a possible D gene (5 bases). CDR1 PRHDT and CDR2 FYEKMQ come from the germline V gene (reference sequence). This CDR3 region has 15 residues. V gave up 1 base and J gave up 4 bases, with 11 bases separating them. CDR3 residues: CASSLEGRLNQPQHF. The CDR3 DNA sequence: TGTGCCAGCAGCTTAGAGGGGAGGCTAAATCAGCCCCAGCATTTT. Filled out from reference TRBV13 and TRBJ1-5, the complete variable domain reads AAGVIQSPRHLIKEKRETATLKCYPIPRHDTVYWYQQGPGQDPQFLISFYEKMQSDKGSIPDRFSAQQFSDYHSELNMSSLELGDSALYFCASSLEGRLNQPQHFGDGTRLSIL.